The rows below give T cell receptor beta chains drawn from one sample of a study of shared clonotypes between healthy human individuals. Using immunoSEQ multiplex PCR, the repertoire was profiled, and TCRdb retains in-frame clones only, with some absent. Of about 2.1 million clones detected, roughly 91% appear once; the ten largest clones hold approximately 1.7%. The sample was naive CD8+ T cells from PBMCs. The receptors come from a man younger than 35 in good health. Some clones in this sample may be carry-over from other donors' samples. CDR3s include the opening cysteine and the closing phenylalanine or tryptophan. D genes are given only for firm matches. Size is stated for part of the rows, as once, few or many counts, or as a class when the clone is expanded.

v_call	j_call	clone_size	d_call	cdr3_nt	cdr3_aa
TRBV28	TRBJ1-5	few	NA	TGTGCCAGCAGTTTGGTGCAGTTTAATCAGCCCCAGCATTTT	CASSLVQFNQPQHF
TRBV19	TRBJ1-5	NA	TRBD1	TGTGCCAGTAGTATTAGAGACAGGGTCAACCAGCCCCAGCATTTT	CASSIRDRVNQPQHF
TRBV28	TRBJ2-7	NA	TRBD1	TGTGCCAGCAGTCGGACAGGTAGGGTGGTCGAGCAGTACTTC	CASSRTGRVVEQYF
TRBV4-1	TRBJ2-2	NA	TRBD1	TGCGCCAGCAGCCAAGTCCCAGGGGGCGCCGGGGAGCTGTTTTTT	CASSQVPGGAGELFF
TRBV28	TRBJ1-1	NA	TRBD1	TGTGCCAGCAGGCCAGACAGGGCCCCTGAAGCTTTCTTT	CASRPDRAPEAFF
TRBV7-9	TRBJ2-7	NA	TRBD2	TGTGCCAGCAGCTCCCGGACTAGCGGGCCGAGCTCCTACGAGCAGTACTTC	CASSSRTSGPSSYEQYF
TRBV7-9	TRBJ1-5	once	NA	TGTGCCAGCAGCTTAGCGGGACGGGGTCAGCCCCAGCATTTT	CASSLAGRGQPQHF
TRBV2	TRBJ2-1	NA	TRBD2	TGTGCCAGCAGTGACTCCCCTAGCGGGAGGGCGGTCTACAATGAGCAGTTCTTC	CASSDSPSGRAVYNEQFF
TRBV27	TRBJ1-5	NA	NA	TGTGCCAGCAGTTTATGGAGGAGCAATCAGCCCCAGCATTTT	CASSLWRSNQPQHF
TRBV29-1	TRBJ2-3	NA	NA	TGCAGCGGGAGGAGGGGGAATACGCAGTATTTT	CSGRRGNTQYF
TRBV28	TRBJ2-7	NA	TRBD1	TGTGCCAGCAGTTTGACCGGGACAGGGGTCGAGCAGTACTTC	CASSLTGTGVEQYF
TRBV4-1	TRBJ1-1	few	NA	TGCGCCAGCAGCCAAGTGCTGAACACTGAAGCTTTCTTT	CASSQVLNTEAFF
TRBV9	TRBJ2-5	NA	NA	TGTGCCAGCAGCGTAGTTGGGGGTAAAGAGACCCAGTACTTC	CASSVVGGKETQYF
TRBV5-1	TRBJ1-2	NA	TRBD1	TGCGCCAGCAGCCCCTATGGTGAGGGGGCGGTTGGCTACACCTTC	CASSPYGEGAVGYTF
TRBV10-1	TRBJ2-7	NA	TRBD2	TGCGCCAGCAGTGAGCTAGCGGGAGGACTCTACGAGCAGTACTTC	CASSELAGGLYEQYF
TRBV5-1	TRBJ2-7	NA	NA	TGCGCCAGCAGCGTCGACAGGAGCTCCTACGAGCAGTACTTC	CASSVDRSSYEQYF